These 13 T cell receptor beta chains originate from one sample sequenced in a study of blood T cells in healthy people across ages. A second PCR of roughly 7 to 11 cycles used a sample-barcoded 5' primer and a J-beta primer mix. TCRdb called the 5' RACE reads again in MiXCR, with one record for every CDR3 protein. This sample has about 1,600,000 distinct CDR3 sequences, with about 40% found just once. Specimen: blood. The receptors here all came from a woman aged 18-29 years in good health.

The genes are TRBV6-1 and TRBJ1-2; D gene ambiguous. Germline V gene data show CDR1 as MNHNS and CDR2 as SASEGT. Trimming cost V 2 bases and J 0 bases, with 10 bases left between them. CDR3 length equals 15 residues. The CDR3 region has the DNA TGTGCCAGCAGTGAAAGTCCGGTAGCTAACTATGGCTACACCTTC. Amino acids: CASSESPVANYGYTF.

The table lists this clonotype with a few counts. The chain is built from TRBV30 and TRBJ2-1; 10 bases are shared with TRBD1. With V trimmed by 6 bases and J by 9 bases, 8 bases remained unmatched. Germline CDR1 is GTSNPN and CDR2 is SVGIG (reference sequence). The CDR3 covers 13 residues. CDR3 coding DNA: TGTGCCTGCCGGGACAGGGGATTTGGTGAGCAGTTCTTC. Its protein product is CACRDRGFGEQFF. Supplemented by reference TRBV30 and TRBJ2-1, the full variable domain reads SQTIHQWPATLVQPVGSPLSLECTVEGTSNPNLYWYRQAAGRGLQLLFYSVGIGQISSEVPQNLSASRPQDRQFILSSKKLLLSDSGFYLCACRDRGFGEQFFGPGTRLTVL.

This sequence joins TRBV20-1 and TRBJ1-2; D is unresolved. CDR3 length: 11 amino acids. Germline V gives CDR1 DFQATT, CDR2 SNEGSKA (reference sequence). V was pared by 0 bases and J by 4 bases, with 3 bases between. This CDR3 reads CSARDGYGYTF. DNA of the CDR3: TGCAGTGCTAGAGATGGCTATGGCTACACCTTC.

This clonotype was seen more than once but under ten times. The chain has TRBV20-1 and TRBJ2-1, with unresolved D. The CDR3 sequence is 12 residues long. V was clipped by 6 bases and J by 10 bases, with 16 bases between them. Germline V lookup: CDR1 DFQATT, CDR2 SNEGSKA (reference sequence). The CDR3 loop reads CSAEAPRGEQFF. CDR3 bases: TGCAGTGCCGAGGCTCCCCGTGGCGAGCAGTTCTTC.

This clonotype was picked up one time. The CDR3 reads CASSSPGRHVLTF. The CDR3 bases are TGTGCCAGCAGCTCCCCGGGACGACACGTCCTGACTTTC. The V gene is TRBV7-9, the J gene TRBJ2-6; perhaps D is TRBD1 or TRBD2 (5 bases each). The CDR3 runs 13 residues. V was pared by 4 bases and J by 11 bases, with 12 bases between. Germline V lookup: CDR1 SEHNR, CDR2 FQNEAQ (reference sequence).

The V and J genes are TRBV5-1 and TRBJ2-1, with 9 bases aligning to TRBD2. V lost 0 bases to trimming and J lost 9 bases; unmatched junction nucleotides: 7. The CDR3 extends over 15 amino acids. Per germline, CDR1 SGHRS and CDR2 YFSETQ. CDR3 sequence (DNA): TGCGCCAGCAGCTTGGACGCGGGGGGGCCCTTTGAGCAGTTCTTC. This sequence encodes CASSLDAGGPFEQFF.

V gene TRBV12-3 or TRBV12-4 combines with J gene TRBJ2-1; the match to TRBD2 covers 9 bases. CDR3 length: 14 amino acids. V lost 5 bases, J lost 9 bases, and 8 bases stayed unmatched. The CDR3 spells CASSVGLAGVEQFF. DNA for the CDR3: TGTGCCAGCAGTGTAGGATTAGCGGGGGTTGAGCAGTTCTTC.

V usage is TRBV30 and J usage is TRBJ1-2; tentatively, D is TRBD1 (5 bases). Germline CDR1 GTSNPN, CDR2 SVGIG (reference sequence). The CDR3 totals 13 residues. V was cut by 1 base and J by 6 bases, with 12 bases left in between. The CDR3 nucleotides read TGTGCCTGGAGTGGATTCAGGGTCGATGGCTACACCTTC. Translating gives CAWSGFRVDGYTF.

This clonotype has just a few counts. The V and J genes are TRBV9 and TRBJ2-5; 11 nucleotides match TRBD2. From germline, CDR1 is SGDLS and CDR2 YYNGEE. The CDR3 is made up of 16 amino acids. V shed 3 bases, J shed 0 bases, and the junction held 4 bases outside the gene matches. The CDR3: CASSETSGTYQETQYF. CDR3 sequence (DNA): TGTGCCAGCAGCGAGACTAGCGGGACCTACCAAGAGACCCAGTACTTC.

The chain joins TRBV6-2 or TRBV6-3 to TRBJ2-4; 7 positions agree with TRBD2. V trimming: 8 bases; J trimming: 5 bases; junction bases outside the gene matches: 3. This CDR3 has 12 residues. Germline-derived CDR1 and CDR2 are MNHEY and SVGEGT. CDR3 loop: CASGRAQNIQYF. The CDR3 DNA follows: TGTGCCAGCGGGAGGGCCCAAAACATTCAGTACTTC.

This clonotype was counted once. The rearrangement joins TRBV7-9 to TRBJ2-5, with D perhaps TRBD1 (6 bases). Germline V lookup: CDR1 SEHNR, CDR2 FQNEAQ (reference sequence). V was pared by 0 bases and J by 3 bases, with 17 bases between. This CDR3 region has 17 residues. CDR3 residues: CASSLAWVRGTEETQYF. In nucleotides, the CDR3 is TGTGCCAGCAGCTTAGCGTGGGTTAGGGGGACCGAAGAGACCCAGTACTTC.

The DNA for the CDR3 is TGTGCCTGGAAAGCTAGCCCCTACGAGCAGTACTTC. Translation: CAWKASPYEQYF. This chain joins TRBV30 and TRBJ2-7; the D gene is possibly TRBD2 (5 bases). The CDR3 extends over 12 amino acids. The ends were cut back, 4 bases at V and 2 bases at J, with 9 bases in the middle. In germline, CDR1 is GTSNPN, CDR2 SVGIG (reference sequence).

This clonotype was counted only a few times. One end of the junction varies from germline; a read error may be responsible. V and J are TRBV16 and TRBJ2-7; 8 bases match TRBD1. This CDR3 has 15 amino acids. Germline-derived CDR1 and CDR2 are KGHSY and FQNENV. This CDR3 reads CVSSQSQGASYEQYF. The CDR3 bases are TGTGTCAGCAGCCAATCCCAGGGGGCGTCCTACGAGCAGTACTTC.